The TCR beta chain described here comes from a study of CD8 T cell repertoires and HIV-1 epitope variants. Study at large: Controls included no peptide, Ebola AY9 epitope, and a CMV, EBV, flu pool. Autologous T cell-negative cells served as antigen-presenting cells in equal numbers. An uncultured baseline aliquot held 1M T cells.

The data were produced by immunoSEQ multiplex PCR, yet TCRdb's version contains in-frame clones alone and is incomplete. The sample consists of about 5,900 clones, approximately 67% of them appearing once. This clone occurred a few times. The antigen remains unidentified. The study, taken as a whole, reports: The assay identified only TCR beta chains of antigen-proliferating T cells.

This receptor was obtained from a male donor with HIV. Source material: cultured CD8+ T cells derived from PBMCs.

The CDR3 here is CASSFPGQRNTIYF. The CDR3 DNA sequence: TGTGCCAGCAGCTTCCCGGGACAGAGAAACACCATATATTTT. The V gene is TRBV5-8, the J gene TRBJ1-3; 7 nucleotides match TRBD1. The germline V gene encodes CDR1 SGHTS and CDR2 YDEGEE. Losses at the gene ends were 2 bases for V and 5 bases for J; bases not matched to a gene: 4. The CDR3 loop spans 14 amino acids. The variable domain in full, with the rest retrieved from reference TRBV5-8 and TRBJ1-3, is EAGVTQSPTHLIKTRGQQATLRCSPISGHTSVYWYQQALGLGLQFLLWYDEGEERNRGNFPPRFSGRQFPNYSSELNVNALELEDSALYLCASSFPGQRNTIYFGEGSWLTVV.